Each of the 29 T cell receptor beta chains below was sequenced from the same sample in a study of T cells after yellow fever vaccination. TCRdb redid the calling of the 5' RACE reads with MiXCR, one entry per CDR3 protein. The sample shows about 340,000 distinct CDR3 sequences, 3% to 4.5% of them seen only once. The specimen comprised PBMCs, sampled 5 days after the yellow fever booster vaccination. These receptors were obtained from a man aged 18-30 years who received the YFV17D yellow fever vaccine.

At least ten counts were recorded for this clonotype. The V gene is TRBV28, the J gene TRBJ2-7; 11 nucleotides match TRBD2. Germline CDR1 MDHEN, CDR2 SYDVKM. V was clipped by 4 bases and J by 1 base; unmatched bases: 6. The CDR3 totals 16 residues. The CDR3 DNA is TGTGCCAGCAGTTGGGCTAGCGGGGGGCTGTCCTACGAGCAGTACGTC. It specifies CASSWASGGLSYEQYV.

This clonotype was recorded at least ten times. This chain joins TRBV5-1 and TRBJ1-2; D is ambiguous. The germline V gene encodes CDR1 SGHRS and CDR2 YFSETQ. The ends were cut back, 0 bases at V and 5 bases at J, with 11 bases in the middle. The CDR3 consists of 14 residues. The CDR3 nucleotides read TGCGCCAGCAGCTTGGCGGCGGCTCCTTATGGCTACACCTTC. The encoded protein is CASSLAAAPYGYTF.

The V gene is TRBV10-3, the J gene TRBJ1-1; D unresolved. Trimming removed 0 bases from V and 7 bases from J, with 15 bases in between. Germline lookup yields CDR1 ENHRY and CDR2 SYGVKD. The CDR3 consists of 15 residues. CDR3 nucleotides: TGTGCCATCAGTGAGTCAGGAGAGGGAGATAGTGAAGCTTTCTTT. Its protein product is CAISESGEGDSEAFF.

The chain has TRBV3-1 and TRBJ1-1, with D perhaps TRBD1 (5 bases). Germline V gene data show CDR1 as LGHDT and CDR2 as YNNKEL (reference sequence). This CDR3 is built from 12 residues. Trimming took off 3 bases at V and 5 bases at J, with 7 bases between the two ends. Here the CDR3 reads CASSHRGTEAFF. The CDR3 nucleotides are TGTGCCAGCAGCCATAGGGGTACTGAAGCTTTCTTT.

The V gene is TRBV4-3, the J gene TRBJ1-5; unclear D gene. V dropped 2 bases and J dropped 7 bases, with 9 bases sitting between them. Germline CDR1 is LGHNA and CDR2 is YSLEER. This CDR3 region has 13 residues. In DNA, the CDR3 is TGCGCCAGCAGCCAAAGGTTGGGACAGCCCCAGCATTTT. This gives the protein CASSQRLGQPQHF.

This chain links TRBV4-3 with TRBJ2-3, with TRBD2 as a possible D gene (7 bases). Germline CDR1 reads LGHNA; CDR2 reads YSLEER. The V end lost 0 bases, the J end lost 1 base, and 14 bases lay between the germline ends. This CDR3 has 17 amino acids. For the CDR3, the DNA is TGCGCCAGCAGCCAAGATCCGAGGGGGGGAGGCACAGATACGCAGTATTTT. This translates into CASSQDPRGGGTDTQYF.

This clonotype was seen at least ten times. The rearrangement links TRBV4-1 to TRBJ1-1; 9 bases match TRBD1. The CDR3 is 12 amino acids. Unmatched junction bases numbered 2, after V lost 4 bases and J lost 8 bases. The V gene's germline CDR1 is MGHRA and CDR2 YSYEKL. The CDR3 coding sequence is TGCGCCAGCAGCCGAGGGACAGGGGAAGCTTTCTTT. Translation gives CASSRGTGEAFF.

This clonotype was seen at least ten times. The chain combines TRBV27 with TRBJ2-7, with 8 bases identical to TRBD2. V lost 8 bases and J lost 1; bases outside the gene matches: 10. The CDR3 has 15 residues. Germline CDR1 reads MNHEY; CDR2 reads SMNVEV (reference sequence). CDR3 protein: CASGVGASGSYEQYF. CDR3 in DNA: TGTGCCAGCGGGGTTGGGGCTAGCGGGTCCTACGAGCAGTACTTC.

V and J are TRBV7-9 and TRBJ1-5; no firm D call. V dropped 1 base and J dropped 5 bases, with 9 bases sitting between them. Germline lookup yields CDR1 SEHNR and CDR2 FQNEAQ (reference sequence). This CDR3 spans 14 amino acids. CDR3 sequence reads: CASSLEGSDQPQHF. In DNA, the CDR3 is TGTGCCAGCAGCTTAGAAGGATCGGATCAGCCCCAGCATTTT.

This chain uses TRBV10-3 with TRBJ1-2, with 9 bases that match TRBD1. V shed 6 bases, J shed 4 bases, and the junction held 6 bases outside the gene matches. Germline V gene data show CDR1 as ENHRY and CDR2 as SYGVKD. This CDR3 is built from 14 residues. The CDR3 bases are TGTGCCATCAGCCATGAACAGGGGGCCTATGGCTACACCTTC. Protein sequence: CAISHEQGAYGYTF.

The sample holds many counts of this clonotype. The V call is TRBV15, the J call TRBJ2-3, with D hard to call. This CDR3 spans 13 amino acids. V lost 5 bases and J 2 bases, leaving 8 bases between the germline ends. Germline assignment: CDR1 LNHNV and CDR2 YYDKDF (reference sequence). CDR3 bases: TGTGCCACCAGCGGACGGTTCACAGATACGCAGTATTTT. This translates into CATSGRFTDTQYF.

CDR3 bases: TGTGCCAGCAGCCAAGAAGGGGCGGCCTACACCTTC. Translated: CASSQEGAAYTF. The chain links TRBV3-1 to TRBJ1-2; D is perhaps TRBD1 (5 bases). CDR1 LGHDT and CDR2 YNNKEL come from the germline V gene (reference sequence). Trimming shortened V by 0 bases and J by 10 bases, and 9 bases separated the two germline ends. The CDR3 totals 12 residues.

This chain connects TRBV7-9 to TRBJ2-3; D remains unclear. V was clipped by 5 bases and J by 5 bases, with 8 bases between them. The CDR3 is 12 residues long. Germline CDR1 is SEHNR and CDR2 is FQNEAQ (reference sequence). The CDR3 reads CASSISGDTQYF. CDR3 nucleotide sequence: TGTGCCAGCAGCATTAGTGGAGATACGCAGTATTTT.

This clonotype has a handful of counts. The chain uses TRBV7-3 and TRBJ2-6; no firm D call. Between the trimmed V and J ends, which lost 3 bases and 4 bases, there was a span of 7 bases. The germline V gene encodes CDR1 SGHTA and CDR2 FQGTGA. This CDR3 comprises 14 residues. The CDR3, as DNA: TGTGCCAGCAGCTTTACTGGAGGGGCCAACGTCCTGACTTTC. Translation: CASSFTGGANVLTF.

V usage is TRBV12-5 and J usage is TRBJ2-7; a weak D match, TRBD1 (6 bases). CDR1 is LGHNT and CDR2 is FRNRAP in the germline V gene. The CDR3 covers 16 residues. The V end lost 2 bases, the J end lost 3 bases, and 17 bases lay between the germline ends. The chain's CDR3 is CASGLTDRDTYYEQYF. In nucleotides, the CDR3 is TGTGCTAGTGGTTTGACGGACCGGGACACCTACTACGAGCAGTACTTC.

This clonotype was seen ten or more times. The chain has TRBV5-1 and TRBJ1-5; 9 bases fit TRBD1. V lost 3 bases and J lost 2; bases outside the gene matches: 9. Germline-derived CDR1 and CDR2 are SGHRS and YFSETQ. The CDR3 runs 17 residues. CDR3 sequence: CASSSPGQGIRNQPQHF. CDR3 sequence (DNA): TGCGCCAGCAGCTCTCCGGGACAGGGAATTCGCAATCAGCCCCAGCATTTT.

A few counts support this clonotype. The V and J genes are TRBV4-2 and TRBJ2-1; 7 bases agree with TRBD2. This CDR3 is 14 amino acids long. V lost 10 bases and J lost 3; bases outside the gene matches: 9. The germline V gene has CDR1 LGHNA and CDR2 YNFKEQ. This chain's CDR3 is CATRVAGDYNEQFF. The CDR3 region has the DNA TGTGCCACCAGAGTAGCGGGTGACTACAATGAGCAGTTCTTC.

This clonotype has at least ten counts. V gene TRBV20-1 combines with J gene TRBJ2-5, with a possible D match to TRBD1 (5 bases). CDR1 and CDR2 from the germline V gene are DFQATT and SNEGSKA (reference sequence). The CDR3 runs to 15 residues. The V end lost 5 bases, the J end lost 1 base, and 17 bases lay between the germline ends. This chain's CDR3 is CSACDPRVGQETQYF. Written as DNA, the CDR3 is TGCAGTGCTTGCGACCCCAGGGTCGGCCAAGAGACCCAGTACTTC.

V is TRBV6-5 and J is TRBJ1-1; TRBD1 might be the D (5 bases). V lost 6 bases to trimming and J lost 0 bases, with 8 bases between them. Germline V lookup: CDR1 MNHEY, CDR2 SVGAGI. CDR3 length equals 13 residues. This CDR3 reads CASRTDMNTEAFF. CDR3 in DNA: TGTGCCAGCAGGACAGACATGAACACTGAAGCTTTCTTT.

This chain joins TRBV6-5 and TRBJ2-5; no definite D call. CDR3 length: 15 residues. The germline gives CDR1 MNHEY, CDR2 SVGAGI. V was shortened by 0 bases and J by 3 bases, with 11 bases between the two germline ends. The CDR3 sequence is CASSYSHDRKETQYF. CDR3 DNA sequence: TGTGCCAGCAGTTACTCCCACGACCGCAAAGAGACCCAGTACTTC.

This clonotype was detected a few times. CDR3 in DNA: TGCAGTGCTAGAGGTGGGACAGGGCTCGAGCAGTACGTC. Translating gives CSARGGTGLEQYV. The rearrangement uses TRBV20-1 and TRBJ2-7; 9 nucleotides match TRBD1. This CDR3 region has 13 residues. Trimming removed 1 base from V and 6 bases from J; junction bases left unmatched: 4. Per the germline V gene, CDR1 is DFQATT and CDR2 is SNEGSKA (reference sequence).

The chain couples TRBV29-1 to TRBJ2-2, with D possibly being TRBD1 or TRBD2 (5 bases each). V lost 6 bases, J lost 0 bases, and 11 bases lay in between. Per germline, CDR1 SQVTM and CDR2 ANQGSEA. The CDR3 covers 14 residues. This CDR3 reads CSVGRGSNTGELFF. CDR3 coding DNA: TGCAGCGTGGGACGGGGATCGAACACCGGGGAGCTGTTTTTT.

This clonotype has just a few counts. Likely a read error: the CDR3 ends without its conserved phenylalanine or tryptophan. The limits of the CDR3 on the DNA are not certain, so only TCRdb's listed CDR3 is given. The CDR3 sequence is CASSQGDSPIKL. The chain links TRBV3-1 to TRBJ2-4; the table gives TRBD2 as D, unverified against the DNA. The germline V gene has CDR1 LGHDT and CDR2 YNNKEL (reference sequence). The CDR3 totals 12 residues, both ends included.

This clonotype was detected only a few times. The J gene is TRBJ1-1, the V gene TRBV5-1; 8 bases are shared with TRBD1. Germline V gene data show CDR1 as SGHRS and CDR2 as YFSETQ. CDR3 length: 13 amino acids. Trimming took 6 bases from V and 1 from J; bases not matched to a gene: 2. CDR3 in amino acids: CASKQGANTEAFF. As DNA, the CDR3 is TGCGCCAGCAAGCAGGGGGCGAACACTGAAGCTTTCTTT.

This clonotype turned up a few times. The chain is built from TRBV28 and TRBJ2-7; the match to TRBD1 covers 8 bases. The CDR3 totals 13 residues. The germline gives CDR1 MDHEN, CDR2 SYDVKM. J was trimmed by 5 bases and V by 4 bases; bases with no gene match: 4. The CDR3: CASSSGGSDEQYV. Written as DNA, the CDR3 is TGTGCCAGCAGTTCAGGGGGCAGCGACGAGCAGTACGTC.

A note on this clonotype: A much larger clone differs from this one at a single base, so this may be a read error. The genes are TRBV5-1 and TRBJ2-7; weak D call: TRBD1 (5 bases). In germline, CDR1 is SGHRS, CDR2 YFSETQ. This CDR3 is built from 13 residues. For the CDR3, the DNA is TGCGCCAGCAGGAATCAGGGATCCGACGAGCAGTGCTTC. This codes for CASRNQGSDEQCF.

This clonotype was detected a few times. CDR3 DNA sequence: TGTGCCAGCTCAGCAAAGGGGGGCAGAGATAGTGAAGCTTTCTTT. Protein: CASSAKGGRDSEAFF. The chain recombines TRBV18 with TRBJ1-1; D is perhaps TRBD1 (6 bases). The CDR3 has 15 amino acids. Germline V CDR1 and CDR2: KGHSH, LQKENI. Between the trimmed V and J ends, which lost 5 bases and 7 bases, there was a span of 20 bases.

The V call is TRBV12-3 or TRBV12-4, the J call TRBJ1-2; TRBD1 aligns across 9 bases. The ends lost 6 bases at V and 4 bases at J; junction bases unmatched: 6. The CDR3 is 14 residues long. The CDR3: CASRPGQGIYGYTF. CDR3 sequence (DNA): TGTGCCAGCAGACCCGGACAGGGGATCTATGGCTACACCTTC.

The CDR3 is CASSLGTGRGIRETQYF. CDR3 DNA: TGTGCCAGCAGCTTAGGGACAGGGAGGGGTATTCGGGAGACCCAGTACTTC. J is TRBJ2-5 and V is TRBV7-9; the D gene is possibly TRBD1 (8 bases). The germline V gene has CDR1 SEHNR and CDR2 FQNEAQ (reference sequence). Trimming left V 1 base short and J 5 bases short, with 20 bases between. CDR3 length equals 17 residues. The full variable domain, with the rest looked up from reference TRBV7-9 and TRBJ2-5, is DTGVSQNPRHKITKRGQNVTFRCDPISEHNRLYWYRQTLGQGPEFLTYFQNEAQLEKSRLLSDRFSAERPKGSFSTLEIQRTEQGDSAMYLCASSLGTGRGIRETQYFGPGTRLLVL.